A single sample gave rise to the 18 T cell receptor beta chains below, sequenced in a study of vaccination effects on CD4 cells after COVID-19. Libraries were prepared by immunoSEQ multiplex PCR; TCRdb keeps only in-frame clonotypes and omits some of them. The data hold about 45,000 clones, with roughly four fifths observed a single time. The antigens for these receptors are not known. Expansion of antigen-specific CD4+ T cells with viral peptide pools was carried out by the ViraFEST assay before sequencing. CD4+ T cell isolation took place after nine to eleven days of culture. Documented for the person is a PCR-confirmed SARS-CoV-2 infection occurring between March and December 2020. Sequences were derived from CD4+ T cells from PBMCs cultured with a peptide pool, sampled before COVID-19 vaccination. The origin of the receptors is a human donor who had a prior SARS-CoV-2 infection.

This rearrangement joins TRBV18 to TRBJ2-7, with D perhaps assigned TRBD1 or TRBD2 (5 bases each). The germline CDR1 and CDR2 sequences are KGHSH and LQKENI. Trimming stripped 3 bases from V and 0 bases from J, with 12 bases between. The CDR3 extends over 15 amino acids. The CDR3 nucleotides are TGTGCCAGCTCACCGACCGGGGCTCGCTCCTACGAGCAGTACTTC. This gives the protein CASSPTGARSYEQYF.

The CDR3 DNA reads as TGTGCCAGCAGCCTCGCTGGGGCCAACGTCCTGACTTTC. It yields the protein CASSLAGANVLTF. The V gene is TRBV11-2, the J gene TRBJ2-6, with D unclear. The CDR3 totals 13 residues. Germline V lookup: CDR1 SGHAT, CDR2 FQNNGV. Trimming left V 5 bases short and J 2 bases short, with 4 bases between. The full variable domain, completed using reference TRBV11-2 and TRBJ2-6, is EAGVAQSPRYKIIEKRQSVAFWCNPISGHATLYWYQQILGQGPKLLIQFQNNGVVDDSQLPKDRFSAERLKGVDSTLKIQPAKLEDSAVYLCASSLAGANVLTFGAGSRLTVL.

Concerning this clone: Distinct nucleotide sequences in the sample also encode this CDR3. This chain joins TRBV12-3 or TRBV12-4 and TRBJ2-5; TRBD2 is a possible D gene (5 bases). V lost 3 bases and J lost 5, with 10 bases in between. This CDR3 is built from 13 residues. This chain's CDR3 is CASSFRGEETQYF. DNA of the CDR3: TGTGCCAGCAGTTTCCGGGGAGAGGAGACCCAGTACTTC.

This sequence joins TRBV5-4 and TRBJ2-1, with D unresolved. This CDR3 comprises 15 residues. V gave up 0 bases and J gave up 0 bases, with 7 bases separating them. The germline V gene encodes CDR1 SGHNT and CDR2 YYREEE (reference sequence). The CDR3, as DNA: TGTGCCAGCAGCTTGGACAGTTCCTCCTACAATGAGCAGTTCTTC. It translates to CASSLDSSSYNEQFF.

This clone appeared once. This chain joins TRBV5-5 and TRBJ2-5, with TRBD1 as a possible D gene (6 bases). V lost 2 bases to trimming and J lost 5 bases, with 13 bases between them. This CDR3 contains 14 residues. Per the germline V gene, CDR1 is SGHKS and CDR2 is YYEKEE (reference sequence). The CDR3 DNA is TGTGCCAGCAGCTTCTACAGGGACGGGGAGACCCAGTACTTC. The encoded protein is CASSFYRDGETQYF.

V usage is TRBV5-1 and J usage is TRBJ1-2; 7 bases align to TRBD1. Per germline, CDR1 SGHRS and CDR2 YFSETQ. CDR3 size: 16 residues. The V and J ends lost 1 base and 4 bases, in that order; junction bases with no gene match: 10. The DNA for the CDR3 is TGCGCCAGCAGCTTGAACTCAGGGGGACGTGTCTATGGCTACACCTTC. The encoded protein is CASSLNSGGRVYGYTF.

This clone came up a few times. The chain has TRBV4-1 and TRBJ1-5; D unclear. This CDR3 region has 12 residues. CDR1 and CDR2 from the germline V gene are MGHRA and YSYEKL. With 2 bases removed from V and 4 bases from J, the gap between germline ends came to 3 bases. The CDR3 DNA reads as TGCGCCAGCAGCCAACCGAATCAGCCCCAGCATTTT. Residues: CASSQPNQPQHF.

The CDR3 bases are TGTGCCAGCGGACAGGGTGGACAGTTCTTC. Translating it yields CASGQGGQFF. V and J are TRBV10-3 and TRBJ2-1; 8 bases agree with TRBD1. CDR3 length: 10 amino acids. The V gene end was trimmed by 10 bases and the J gene end by 13 bases; junction bases not matched to a gene: 6. In germline, CDR1 is ENHRY, CDR2 SYGVKD.

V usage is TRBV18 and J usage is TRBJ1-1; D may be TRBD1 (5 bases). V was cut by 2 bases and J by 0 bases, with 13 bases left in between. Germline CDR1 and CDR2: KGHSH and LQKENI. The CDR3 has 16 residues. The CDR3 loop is CASSPGARVLNTEAFF. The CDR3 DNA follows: TGTGCCAGCTCACCAGGGGCTAGGGTATTGAACACTGAAGCTTTCTTT.

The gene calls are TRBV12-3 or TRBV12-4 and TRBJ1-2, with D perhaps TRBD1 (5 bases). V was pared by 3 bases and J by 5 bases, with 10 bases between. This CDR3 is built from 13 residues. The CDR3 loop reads CASSLTAGYGYTF. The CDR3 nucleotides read TGTGCCAGCAGTTTGACAGCAGGGTATGGCTACACCTTC.

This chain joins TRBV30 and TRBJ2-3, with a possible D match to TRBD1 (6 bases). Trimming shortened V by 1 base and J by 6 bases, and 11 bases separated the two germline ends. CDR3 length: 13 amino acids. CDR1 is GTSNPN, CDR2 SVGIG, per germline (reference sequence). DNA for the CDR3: TGTGCCTGGAGTGCAGGGGTAGGGGATACGCAGTATTTT. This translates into CAWSAGVGDTQYF.

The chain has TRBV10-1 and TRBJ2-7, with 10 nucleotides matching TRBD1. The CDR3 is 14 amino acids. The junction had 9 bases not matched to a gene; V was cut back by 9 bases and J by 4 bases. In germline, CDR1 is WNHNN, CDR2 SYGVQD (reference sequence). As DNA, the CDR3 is TGCGCCAGGTGTCCGGGGACAGGGGCGTACGAGCAGTACTTC. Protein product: CARCPGTGAYEQYF.

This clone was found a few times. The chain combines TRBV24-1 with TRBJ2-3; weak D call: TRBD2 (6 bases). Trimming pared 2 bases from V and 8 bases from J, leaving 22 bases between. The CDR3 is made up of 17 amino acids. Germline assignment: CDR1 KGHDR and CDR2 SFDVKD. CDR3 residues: CATSDSEDGGFSGTQYF. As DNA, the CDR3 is TGTGCCACCAGTGATTCCGAAGACGGAGGTTTTAGCGGTACGCAGTATTTT.

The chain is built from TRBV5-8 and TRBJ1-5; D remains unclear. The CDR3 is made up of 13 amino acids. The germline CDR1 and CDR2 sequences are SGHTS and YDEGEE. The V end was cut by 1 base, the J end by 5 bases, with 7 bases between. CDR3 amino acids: CASSLFLHQPQHF. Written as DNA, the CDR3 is TGTGCCAGCAGCTTGTTCCTTCATCAGCCCCAGCATTTT.

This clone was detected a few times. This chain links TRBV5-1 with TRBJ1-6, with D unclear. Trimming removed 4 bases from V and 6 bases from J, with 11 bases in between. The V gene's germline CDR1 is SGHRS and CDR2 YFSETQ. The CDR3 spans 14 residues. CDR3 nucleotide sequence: TGCGCCAGCAGCCCGGCAGTGGTTAATTCACCCCTCCACTTT. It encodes CASSPAVVNSPLHF.

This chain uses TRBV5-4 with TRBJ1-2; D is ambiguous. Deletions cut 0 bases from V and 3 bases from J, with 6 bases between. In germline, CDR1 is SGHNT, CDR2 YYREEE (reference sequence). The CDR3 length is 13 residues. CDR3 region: CASSLERDYGYTF. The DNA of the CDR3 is TGTGCCAGCAGCTTGGAAAGAGACTATGGCTACACCTTC.

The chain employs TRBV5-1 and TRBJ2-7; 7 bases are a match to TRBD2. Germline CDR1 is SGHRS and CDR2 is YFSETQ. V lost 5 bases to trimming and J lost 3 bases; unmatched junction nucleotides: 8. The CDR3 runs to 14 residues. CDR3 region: CASRPLGGGYEQYF. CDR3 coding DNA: TGCGCCAGCAGGCCCCTTGGGGGGGGCTACGAGCAGTACTTC.

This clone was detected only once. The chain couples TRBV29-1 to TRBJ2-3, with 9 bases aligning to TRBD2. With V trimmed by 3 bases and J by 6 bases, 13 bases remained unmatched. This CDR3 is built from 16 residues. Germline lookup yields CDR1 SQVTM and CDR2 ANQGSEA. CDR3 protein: CSVEVVRGGPSDTQYF. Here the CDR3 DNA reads TGCAGCGTTGAGGTTGTGCGGGGGGGCCCTTCTGATACGCAGTATTTT.